These 27 T cell receptor beta chains were sequenced from one sample in a study of CD8 T cells in Susac syndrome. With random hexamers, reverse transcription was performed on roughly 0.5 to 1 ug of RNA. TCRdb reanalysed the immunoSEQ multiplex PCR reads using MiXCR and keeps one entry per CDR3 protein. The profile shows about 250,000 distinct CDR3 sequences, around 93% of them singletons. Sequencing was carried out using CD4+ T cells from PBMCs. These receptors were taken from a human donor with multiple sclerosis.

The rearrangement uses TRBV20-1 and TRBJ2-7, with D possibly being TRBD1 or TRBD2 (5 bases each). CDR3 length: 12 residues. CDR1 is DFQATT and CDR2 is SNEGSKA in the germline V gene (reference sequence). V was trimmed by 6 bases and J by 6 bases, leaving 15 bases between them. The DNA of the CDR3 is TGCAGTGCCCGAGAGGGGCAAAGCGAGCAGTACTTC. Its protein is CSAREGQSEQYF.

The chain couples TRBV20-1 to TRBJ2-7; D gene ambiguous. The germline gives CDR1 DFQATT, CDR2 SNEGSKA (reference sequence). There are 13 residues in the CDR3. Trimming removed 0 bases from V and 0 bases from J, with 6 bases in between. The CDR3 nucleotides read TGCAGTGCTAGAGATACGGGCTCCTACGAGCAGTACGTC. Translated: CSARDTGSYEQYV.

V usage is TRBV19 and J usage is TRBJ2-1, with D perhaps matching TRBD2 (5 bases). With 6 bases removed from V and 0 bases from J, the gap between germline ends came to 12 bases. The CDR3 runs to 15 residues. From germline, CDR1 is LNHDA and CDR2 SQIVND (reference sequence). CDR3 coding DNA: TGTGCCAGTAGCGGGATTATAAGCTCCTACAATGAGCAGTTCTTC. It is translated as CASSGIISSYNEQFF.

This clonotype was recorded once. The rearrangement uses TRBV12-3 or TRBV12-4 and TRBJ2-2; D might be TRBD1 or TRBD2, each matching 5 bases. The CDR3 covers 16 residues. V lost 2 bases and J lost 5, with 15 bases in between. CDR3 in amino acids: CASSLFGGPETGELFF. CDR3 in DNA: TGTGCCAGCAGTTTATTTGGGGGTCCGGAAACCGGGGAGCTGTTTTTT.

The V and J genes are TRBV20-1 and TRBJ1-1; D might be TRBD1 (6 bases). Germline V lookup: CDR1 DFQATT, CDR2 SNEGSKA (reference sequence). The CDR3 runs to 14 residues. The germline V and J ends were trimmed by 6 bases and 1 base, with 15 bases remaining between them. The CDR3 region is CSAWDTGTNTEAFF. Written as DNA, the CDR3 is TGCAGTGCCTGGGACACCGGTACGAACACTGAAGCTTTCTTT.

The chain couples TRBV29-1 to TRBJ1-2; D gene uncertain. Trimming removed 7 bases at V and 4 bases at J, with 13 bases between. The CDR3 covers 12 residues. CDR1 SQVTM and CDR2 ANQGSEA come from the germline V gene. CDR3: CSALATLYGYTF. Here the CDR3 DNA reads TGCAGCGCACTAGCGACCCTCTATGGCTACACCTTC.

The J gene is TRBJ1-1, the V gene TRBV29-1, with D unclear. V gave up 7 bases and J gave up 13 bases, with 22 bases separating them. The germline CDR1 and CDR2 sequences are SQVTM and ANQGSEA. The length of the CDR3 is 12 residues. The DNA of the CDR3 is TGCAGCGCTGGAAACGAGGTCCAATTTCTTTTCTTT. This codes for CSAGNEVQFLFF.

The V and J genes are TRBV29-1 and TRBJ2-2; D might be TRBD1 (5 bases). The V gene's germline CDR1 is SQVTM and CDR2 ANQGSEA. The CDR3 has 14 amino acids. The V gene lost 5 bases and the J gene lost 3 bases, with 13 bases spanning the gap. In nucleotides, the CDR3 is TGCAGCGTTACAGGTCCAGTCGACACCGGGGAGCTGTTTTTT. Translating it yields CSVTGPVDTGELFF.

The chain joins TRBV5-6 to TRBJ1-5, with 7 bases aligning to TRBD1. The V gene's germline CDR1 is SGHDT and CDR2 YYEEEE. Trimming took 2 bases from V and 7 from J; bases not matched to a gene: 9. This CDR3 spans 15 amino acids. The chain's CDR3 is CASSFMTGIWQPQHF. Written as DNA, the CDR3 is TGTGCCAGCAGCTTTATGACAGGGATATGGCAGCCCCAGCATTTT.

The chain joins TRBV5-4 to TRBJ2-2, with D unclear. Trimming removed 2 bases from V and 4 bases from J, with 9 bases in between. Germline CDR1 reads SGHNT; CDR2 reads YYREEE (reference sequence). CDR3 size: 14 residues. The CDR3 DNA sequence: TGTGCCAGCAGCTTTCGGCAGACCACCGGGGAGCTGTTTTTT. Its protein product is CASSFRQTTGELFF.

This chain joins TRBV24-1 and TRBJ2-1; 8 bases are shared with TRBD2. Germline V gene sequence: CDR1 KGHDR, CDR2 SFDVKD. This CDR3 is 15 amino acids long. V gave up 5 bases and J gave up 1 base; unmatched junction bases: 3. CDR3 nucleotides: TGTGCCACCAGTGCTCAGCGGGAGTCCTACAATGAGCAGTTCTTC. Encoded protein: CATSAQRESYNEQFF.

The rearrangement uses TRBV2 and TRBJ2-7; D might be TRBD1 (5 bases). V lost 3 bases to trimming and J lost 0 bases, with 9 bases between them. This CDR3 contains 14 residues. Germline V gene lookup returns CDR1 SNHLY and CDR2 FYNNEI. CDR3 DNA: TGTGCCAGCAGTGAGGGGCCGCCCTCCTACGAGCAGTACTTC. As protein: CASSEGPPSYEQYF.

CDR3 amino acids: CASTRQGADGYTF. For the CDR3, the DNA is TGTGCCAGCACACGACAGGGGGCAGATGGCTACACCTTC. This chain joins TRBV9 and TRBJ1-2, with TRBD1 matching over 10 bases. Per the germline V gene, CDR1 is SGDLS and CDR2 is YYNGEE. V was pared by 6 bases and J by 6 bases, with 5 bases of the junction left unmatched. The CDR3 totals 13 residues.

The chain uses TRBV12-5 and TRBJ1-6, with 7 bases matching TRBD1. Germline-derived CDR1 and CDR2 are LGHNT and FRNRAP. The CDR3 sequence is 16 residues long. J gave up 10 bases and V 4 bases, and 13 bases lay outside the gene matches. The DNA of the CDR3 is TGTGCTAGTGGTTCGACCATGCACGGGACAGTATCACCCCTCCACTTT. It encodes CASGSTMHGTVSPLHF.

V and J are TRBV19 and TRBJ1-1, with 10 bases aligning to TRBD1. The CDR3 totals 15 residues. CDR1 LNHDA and CDR2 SQIVND come from the germline V gene (reference sequence). Unmatched junction bases numbered 7, after V lost 5 bases and J lost 4 bases. CDR3: CASSQRQGAATEAFF. Here the CDR3 DNA reads TGTGCCAGTAGTCAACGACAGGGGGCGGCCACTGAAGCTTTCTTT.

The genes are TRBV4-1 and TRBJ2-7; D perhaps matches TRBD2 (5 bases). Germline V gene data show CDR1 as MGHRA and CDR2 as YSYEKL. This CDR3 spans 16 amino acids. Trimming shortened V by 5 bases and J by 5 bases, and 22 bases separated the two germline ends. The CDR3 loop reads CASSYLGPGTRNEQYF. In nucleotides, the CDR3 is TGCGCCAGCAGCTACCTTGGACCGGGAACGAGGAACGAGCAGTACTTC.

The chain combines TRBV20-1 with TRBJ1-5; 10 bases agree with TRBD1. This CDR3 spans 13 amino acids. Germline V CDR1 and CDR2: DFQATT, SNEGSKA (reference sequence). The trim removed 6 bases at V and 6 bases at J, leaving 5 bases unmatched. CDR3 region: CSAGTGAGQPQHF. CDR3 in DNA: TGCAGTGCCGGGACAGGGGCGGGTCAGCCCCAGCATTTT.

The chain recombines TRBV12-3 or TRBV12-4 with TRBJ2-7, with 7 bases fitting TRBD1. The length of the CDR3 is 16 residues. V trimming: 4 bases; J trimming: 4 bases; junction bases outside the gene matches: 13. In DNA, the CDR3 is TGTGCCAGCAGTTCCCCGGGGCAGGGGGATAAGTACGAGCAGTACTTC. Translation gives CASSSPGQGDKYEQYF.

This rearrangement joins TRBV10-2 to TRBJ1-5, with 7 nucleotides matching TRBD1. Trimming removed 0 bases from V and 6 bases from J; junction bases left unmatched: 8. This CDR3 is built from 16 residues. The germline gives CDR1 WSHSY, CDR2 SAAADI. The CDR3 here is CASSESGGGWGQPQHF. DNA of the CDR3: TGCGCCAGCAGTGAGTCGGGAGGGGGCTGGGGTCAGCCCCAGCATTTT.

The rearrangement joins TRBV28 to TRBJ2-2; D call uncertain. There are 12 residues in the CDR3. The ends were cut back, 6 bases at V and 10 bases at J, with 12 bases in the middle. Germline-derived CDR1 and CDR2 are MDHEN and SYDVKM. In DNA form, the CDR3 reads TGTGCCAGCAGAACCGGTCGGTTGGAGCTGTTTTTT. Its protein is CASRTGRLELFF. The whole variable domain, filled in from reference TRBV28 and TRBJ2-2, reads DVKVTQSSRYLVKRTGEKVFLECVQDMDHENMFWYRQDPGLGLRLIYFSYDVKMKEKGDIPEGYSVSREKKERFSLILESASTNQTSMYLCASRTGRLELFFGEGSRLTVL.

This sequence joins TRBV19 and TRBJ2-2, with TRBD2 identical over 9 bases. CDR1 is LNHDA and CDR2 is SQIVND in the germline V gene (reference sequence). The CDR3 spans 12 residues. Trimming cost V 10 bases and J 6 bases; bases outside gene matches: 3. The chain's CDR3 is CATGTSPGELFF. The CDR3 nucleotides read TGTGCCACCGGGACTAGCCCCGGGGAGCTGTTTTTT. Combining the CDR3 with reference TRBV19 and TRBJ2-2 gives the whole variable domain DGGITQSPKYLFRKEGQNVTLSCEQNLNHDAMYWYRQDPGQGLRLIYYSQIVNDFQKGDIAEGYSVSREKKESFPLTVTSAQKNPTAFYLCATGTSPGELFFGEGSRLTVL.

This chain uses TRBV3-1 with TRBJ2-3; 7 bases fit TRBD1. Germline CDR1 LGHDT, CDR2 YNNKEL (reference sequence). J lost 3 bases, V lost 6 bases, and 3 bases had no gene match. This CDR3 is built from 13 residues. In DNA form, the CDR3 reads TGTGCCAGCAGGGCCAGGGGGACAGATACGCAGTATTTT. This translates into CASRARGTDTQYF.

This clonotype appeared a single time. V and J are TRBV5-1 and TRBJ1-5; D is unclear. Germline CDR1 reads SGHRS; CDR2 reads YFSETQ. V shed 0 bases and J shed 2 bases, with 6 bases lying between them. There are 14 residues in the CDR3. This chain's CDR3 is CASSLEAGNQPQHF. CDR3 nucleotides: TGCGCCAGCAGCTTGGAGGCGGGCAATCAGCCCCAGCATTTT.

This sequence joins TRBV2 and TRBJ2-6; 8 positions agree with TRBD2. This CDR3 region has 17 residues. CDR1 and CDR2 (germline): SNHLY, FYNNEI. Trimming at V came to 7 bases and at J to 2 bases, leaving 10 bases not matched to a gene. The CDR3 reads CASTERGRGAGANVLTF. CDR3 bases: TGTGCCAGCACTGAGCGGGGGAGAGGTGCTGGGGCCAACGTCCTGACTTTC.

The chain employs TRBV7-2 and TRBJ2-1; 10 bases map to TRBD1. V lost 4 bases, J lost 15 bases, and 9 bases stayed unmatched. This CDR3 has 13 amino acids. Germline V gives CDR1 SGHTA, CDR2 FQGNSA. This CDR3 is CASSSSGDRGLFF. The CDR3 coding sequence is TGTGCCAGCAGCTCCTCAGGGGACAGGGGTCTGTTCTTC. Complete variable domain (other parts from reference TRBV7-2 and TRBJ2-1): GAGVSQSPSNKVTEKGKDVELRCDPISGHTALYWYRQSLGQGLEFLIYFQGNSAPDKSGLPSDRFSAERTGGSVSTLTIQRTQQEDSAVYLCASSSSGDRGLFFGPGTRLTVL.

The chain links TRBV4-1 to TRBJ2-1; D unresolved. The germline V and J ends were trimmed by 1 base and 2 bases, with 3 bases remaining between them. The CDR3 is made up of 13 amino acids. CDR1 MGHRA and CDR2 YSYEKL come from the germline V gene. The CDR3 loop is CASSQVPYNEQFF. The DNA of the CDR3 is TGCGCCAGCAGCCAAGTTCCCTACAATGAGCAGTTCTTC.

The rearrangement joins TRBV4-2 to TRBJ2-7; D not certain. The CDR3 runs to 14 residues. The V end lost 0 bases, the J end lost 3 bases, and 9 bases lay between the germline ends. Germline CDR1 LGHNA, CDR2 YNFKEQ. This chain's CDR3 is CASSQDLRDYEQYF. CDR3 nucleotides: TGTGCCAGCAGCCAAGATCTTAGAGACTACGAGCAGTACTTC.